This T cell receptor beta chain was captured by sequencing in a study of beta chain features in type 1 diabetes. Whole-study results and caveats: The study found moderately but significantly shorter TCRB CDR3s in all four CD4+ subsets of Type 1 diabetes patients.

Points on this clone: The antigen remains unidentified.

The CDR3 runs 14 residues. The V gene's germline CDR1 is MNHNY and CDR2 SVGAGI (reference sequence). With 2 bases removed from V and 0 bases from J, the gap between germline ends came to 8 bases. Expressed TCRB transcripts were sequenced after all isolated RNA was converted to cDNA. Clones were read by immunoSEQ multiplex PCR, and TCRdb kept only the in-frame ones, dropping some. Of hundreds of thousands of clones listed, approximately 10% are singletons. Material for sequencing was naive CD4+ T cells from blood. This clonotype originated in a man aged 30 to 45 with type 1 diabetes. The chain has TRBV6-6 and TRBJ2-7; the D gene is possibly TRBD1 (5 bases). The CDR3, as DNA: TGTGCCAGCAGTTACGCTCAGGGCTCCTACGAGCAGTACTTC. Protein product: CASSYAQGSYEQYF.